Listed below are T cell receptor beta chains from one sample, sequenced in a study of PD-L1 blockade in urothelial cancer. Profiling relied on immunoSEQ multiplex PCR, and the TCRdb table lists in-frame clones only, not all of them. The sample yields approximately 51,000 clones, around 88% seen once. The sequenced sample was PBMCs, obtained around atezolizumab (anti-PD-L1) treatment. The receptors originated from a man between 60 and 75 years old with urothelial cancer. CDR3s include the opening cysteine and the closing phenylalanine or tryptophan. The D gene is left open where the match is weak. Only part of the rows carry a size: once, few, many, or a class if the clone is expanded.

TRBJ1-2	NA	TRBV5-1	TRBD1	CASSIGQGEGYGYTF	TGCGCCAGCAGCATAGGACAGGGCGAGGGCTATGGCTACACCTTC
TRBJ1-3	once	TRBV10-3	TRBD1	CASRGQGGNTIYF	TGTGCCTCCAGGGGGCAAGGAGGAAACACCATATATTTT
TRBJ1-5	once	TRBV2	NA	CASSTQGTGQPQHF	TGTGCCAGCAGTACCCAGGGGACGGGTCAGCCCCAGCATTTT
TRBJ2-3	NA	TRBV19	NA	CASSTLGLSTDTQYF	TGTGCCAGTAGTACCCTAGGTTTGAGCACAGATACGCAGTATTTT
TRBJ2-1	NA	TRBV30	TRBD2	CAWSELAGPNEQFF	TGTGCCTGGAGTGAACTAGCGGGGCCAAATGAGCAGTTCTTC
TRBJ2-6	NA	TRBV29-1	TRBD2	CSVGSPVGGTQFSGANVLTF	TGCAGCGTTGGCTCCCCCGTGGGGGGGACCCAATTTTCTGGGGCCAACGTCCTGACTTTC
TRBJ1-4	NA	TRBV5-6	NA	CASSLRTHNEKLFF	TGTGCCAGCAGCTTGAGGACACATAATGAAAAACTGTTTTTT
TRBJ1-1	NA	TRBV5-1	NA	CASSLLQSMNTEAFF	TGCGCCAGCAGCTTGTTGCAGTCCATGAACACTGAAGCTTTCTTT
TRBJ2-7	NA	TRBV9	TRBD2	CATGAGPDFGEQYF	TGTGCCACCGGAGCGGGACCTGATTTCGGCGAGCAGTACTTC
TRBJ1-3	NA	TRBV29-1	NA	CSVEPGAGNTIYF	TGCAGCGTTGAACCAGGGGCTGGAAACACCATATATTTT
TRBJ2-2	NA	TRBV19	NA	CASTVRNTGELFF	TGTGCCAGTACCGTGAGGAACACCGGGGAGCTGTTTTTT
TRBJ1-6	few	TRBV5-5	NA	CASSPGANSPLHF	TGTGCCAGCAGCCCGGGAGCTAATTCACCCCTCCACTTT
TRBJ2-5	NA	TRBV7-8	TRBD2	CASSLAGGQQETQYF	TGTGCCAGCAGCTTAGCGGGAGGGCAACAAGAGACCCAGTACTTC
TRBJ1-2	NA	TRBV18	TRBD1	CASSPADRTDYGYTF	TGTGCCAGCTCACCAGCGGACAGGACGGACTATGGCTACACCTTC
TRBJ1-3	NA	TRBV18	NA	CASSPTRQTSSGNTIYF	TGTGCCAGCTCACCGACCAGACAGACGAGCTCTGGAAACACCATATATTTT
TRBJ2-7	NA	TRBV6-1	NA	CASSEDGLSYEQYF	TGTGCCAGCAGTGAGGATGGACTGTCCTACGAGCAGTACTTC
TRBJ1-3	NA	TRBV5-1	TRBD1	CASSLGQTSSGNTIYF	TGCGCCAGCAGCCTGGGACAGACGAGCTCTGGAAACACCATATATTTT
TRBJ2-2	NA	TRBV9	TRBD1	CASSVETGFSGELFF	TGTGCCAGCAGCGTAGAGACAGGGTTCTCCGGGGAGCTGTTTTTT
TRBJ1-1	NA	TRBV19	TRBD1	CASSLPRGPGEAFF	TGTGCCAGTAGCCTTCCCAGGGGGCCGGGAGAAGCTTTCTTT
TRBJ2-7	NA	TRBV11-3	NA	CASSSREATQGGEQYF	TGTGCCAGCAGCTCCCGGGAGGCCACTCAAGGGGGCGAGCAGTACTTC
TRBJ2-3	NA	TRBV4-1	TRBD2	CASSPPAPLAGSTDTQYF	TGCGCCAGCAGCCCCCCCGCCCCGCTAGCGGGAAGCACAGATACGCAGTATTTT
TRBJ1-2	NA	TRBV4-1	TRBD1	CASSQDWGQWNYGYTF	TGCGCCAGCAGCCAAGATTGGGGACAGTGGAACTATGGCTACACCTTC
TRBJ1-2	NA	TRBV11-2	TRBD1	CASNPGGAGGVYGYTF	TGTGCCAGCAACCCAGGAGGGGCAGGGGGAGTCTATGGCTACACCTTC
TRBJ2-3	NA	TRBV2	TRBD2	CASNLLAGAISAQYF	TGTGCCAGCAATTTACTAGCGGGGGCCATTTCAGCGCAGTATTTT
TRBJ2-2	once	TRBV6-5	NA	CASSREGAQTGELFF	TGTGCCAGCAGCCGCGAAGGAGCCCAGACCGGGGAGCTGTTTTTT
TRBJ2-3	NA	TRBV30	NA	CAWGPTGSTDTQYF	TGTGCCTGGGGCCCGACAGGTAGCACAGATACGCAGTATTTT
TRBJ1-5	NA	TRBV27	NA	CASNWNSNSNQPQHF	TGTGCCAGCAATTGGAACAGTAATAGCAATCAGCCCCAGCATTTT
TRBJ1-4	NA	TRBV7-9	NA	CASSFPRATNEKLFF	TGTGCCAGCAGCTTCCCCCGAGCAACTAATGAAAAACTGTTTTTT
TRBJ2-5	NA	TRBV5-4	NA	CASSLTVETQYF	TGTGCCAGCAGCTTGACGGTAGAGACCCAGTACTTC
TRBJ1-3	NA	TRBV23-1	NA	CASSHTGAGSTRNTIYF	TGCGCCAGCAGTCACACTGGGGCCGGCAGTACGAGAAACACCATATATTTT
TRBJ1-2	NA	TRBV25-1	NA	CASSESPIHYGYTF	TGTGCCAGCAGTGAATCCCCTATCCACTATGGCTACACCTTC
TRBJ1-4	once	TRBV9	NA	CASSVGGGNEKLFF	TGTGCCAGCAGCGTAGGGGGGGGAAATGAAAAACTGTTTTTT
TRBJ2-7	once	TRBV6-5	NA	CASSYSGGRYEQYF	TGTGCCAGCAGTTACTCGGGGGGGCGGTACGAGCAGTACTTC
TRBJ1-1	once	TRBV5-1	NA	CASSSTGITVNTEAFF	TGCGCCAGCAGCTCTACAGGGATCACAGTGAACACTGAAGCTTTCTTT
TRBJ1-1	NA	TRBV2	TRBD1	CASNRRTGVVNTEAFF	TGTGCCAGCAACCGGAGGACAGGGGTAGTGAACACTGAAGCTTTCTTT
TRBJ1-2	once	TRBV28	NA	CASSLSTPRLAHEDYGYTF	TGTGCCAGCAGTTTGTCTACCCCCCGACTAGCTCACGAGGACTATGGCTACACCTTC
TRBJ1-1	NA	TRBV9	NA	CASSVTGPEGTEAFF	TGTGCCAGCAGCGTGACCGGGCCCGAGGGCACTGAAGCTTTCTTT
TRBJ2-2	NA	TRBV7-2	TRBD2	CASSRGGTGELFF	TGTGCCAGCAGCCGCGGGGGAACCGGGGAGCTGTTTTTT
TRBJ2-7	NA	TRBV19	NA	CASSQSGRGSEQYF	TGTGCCAGTAGTCAGTCGGGTCGCGGGTCCGAGCAGTACTTC
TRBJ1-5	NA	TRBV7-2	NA	CASSYGLQPQHF	TGTGCCAGCAGTTACGGACTTCAGCCCCAGCATTTT
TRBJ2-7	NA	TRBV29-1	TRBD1	CSVKRQGSSYEQYF	TGCAGCGTGAAACGACAGGGAAGCTCCTACGAGCAGTACTTC
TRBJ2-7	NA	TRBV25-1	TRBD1	CASSRLPGTAYEQYF	TGTGCCAGCAGTCGACTCCCTGGGACAGCCTACGAGCAGTACTTC
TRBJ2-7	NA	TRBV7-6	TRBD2	CASSLVAGTYEQYF	TGTGCCAGCAGCTTAGTAGCGGGAACCTACGAGCAGTACTTC
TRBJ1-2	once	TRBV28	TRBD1	CASTHGTGDYGYTF	TGTGCCAGCACTCACGGGACAGGGGACTACGGCTACACCTTC
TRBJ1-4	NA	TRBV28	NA	CASSPRGRATNEKLFF	TGTGCCAGCAGTCCCCGAGGGAGGGCAACTAATGAAAAACTGTTTTTT
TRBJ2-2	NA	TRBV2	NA	CASTPRDGELFF	TGTGCCAGCACTCCCCGGGACGGGGAGCTGTTTTTT
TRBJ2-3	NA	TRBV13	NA	CASSSGRVTDTQYF	TGTGCCAGCAGCTCCGGCAGGGTCACAGATACGCAGTATTTT
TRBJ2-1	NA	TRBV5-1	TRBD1	CASSSSGGTYNEQFF	TGCGCCAGCAGCTCCTCAGGGGGCACCTACAATGAGCAGTTCTTC
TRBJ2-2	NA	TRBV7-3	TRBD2	CASSPSGRYTGELFF	TGTGCCAGCAGCCCTAGCGGGAGATACACCGGGGAGCTGTTTTTT
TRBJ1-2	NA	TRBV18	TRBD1	CASSRQGVGYGYTF	TGTGCCAGCTCACGTCAGGGGGTTGGCTATGGCTACACCTTC
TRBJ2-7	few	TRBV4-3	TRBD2	CASSQGLPGLTYEQYF	TGCGCCAGCAGCCAAGGACTCCCGGGACTAACCTACGAGCAGTACTTC
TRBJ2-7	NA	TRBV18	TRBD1	CASSPSGGWSKQYF	TGTGCCAGCTCACCATCAGGGGGCTGGTCTAAGCAGTACTTC
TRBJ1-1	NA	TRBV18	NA	CASSPPSQSKNTEAFF	TGTGCCAGCTCACCACCGTCGCAGTCAAAGAACACTGAAGCTTTCTTT
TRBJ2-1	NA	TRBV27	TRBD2	CASSLFGGGHYNEQFF	TGTGCCAGCAGTTTATTTGGCGGGGGTCACTACAATGAGCAGTTCTTC
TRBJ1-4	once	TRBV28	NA	CASSFITREKLFF	TGTGCCAGCAGTTTTATTACAAGAGAAAAACTGTTTTTT
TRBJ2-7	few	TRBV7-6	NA	CASSLRVDRGEQYF	TGTGCCAGCAGCTTAAGGGTTGATAGGGGAGAGCAGTACTTC
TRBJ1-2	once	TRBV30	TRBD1	CAWSVQGGYGYTF	TGTGCCTGGAGTGTTCAGGGGGGTTATGGCTACACCTTC